A single sample gave rise to the 3 T cell receptor beta chains below, sequenced in a study of T cell clonality in common variable immunodeficiency. Some clones are missing from TCRdb's copy, which holds only in-frame ones; the method was immunoSEQ multiplex PCR. The specimen has tens of thousands of clones, none found just once. Sequenced material: peripheral blood mononuclear cells. The source is a person between 18 and 69 years old in good health.

This clone was counted ten times or more. The read finishes 3 residues shy of the CDR3 end, and the germline J gene is used to complete it. The rearrangement joins TRBV7-9 to TRBJ1-6, with D possibly being TRBD1 (5 bases). The ends were cut back, 5 bases at V and 10 bases at J, with 15 bases in the middle. The germline CDR1 and CDR2 sequences are SEHNR and FQNEAQ (reference sequence). The CDR3 is 14 residues long. The CDR3 reads CASSDGGTSSPLHF. The CDR3 bases that were read are TGTGCCAGCAGCGACGGGGGAACTTCGTCACCC.

This clone was detected many times. The CDR3 region is CASSPRTVNNSPLHF. The covered CDR3 bases are TGTGCCAGCTCACCCCGGACAGTAAATAATTCACCC. The genes are TRBV18 and TRBJ1-6; D perhaps matches TRBD1 (6 bases). The DNA ends 3 residues before the CDR3 does, and the rest of the CDR3 is filled in from the germline J gene. This CDR3 is 15 amino acids long. Trimming took off 3 bases at V and 5 bases at J, with 11 bases between the two ends. Germline V CDR1 and CDR2: KGHSH, LQKENI. Complete variable domain (other parts from reference TRBV18 and TRBJ1-6): NAGVMQNPRHLVRRRGQEARLRCSPMKGHSHVYWYRQLPEEGLKFMVYLQKENIIDESGMPKERFSAEFPKEGPSILRIQQVVRGDSAAYFCASSPRTVNNSPLHFGNGTRLTVT.

This clone occurred many times. The sequence runs out 3 residues before the end of the CDR3; the remainder is reconstructed from the germline J gene. This chain connects TRBV30 to TRBJ2-1; tentative D call: TRBD2 (5 bases). Germline V CDR1 and CDR2: GTSNPN, SVGIG (reference sequence). The CDR3 spans 12 residues. The germline V and J ends were trimmed by 5 bases and 9 bases, with 14 bases remaining between them. The CDR3 protein is CAWGYMRVEQFF. CDR3 DNA (partial): TGTGCCTGGGGCTACATGAGGGTTGAG.